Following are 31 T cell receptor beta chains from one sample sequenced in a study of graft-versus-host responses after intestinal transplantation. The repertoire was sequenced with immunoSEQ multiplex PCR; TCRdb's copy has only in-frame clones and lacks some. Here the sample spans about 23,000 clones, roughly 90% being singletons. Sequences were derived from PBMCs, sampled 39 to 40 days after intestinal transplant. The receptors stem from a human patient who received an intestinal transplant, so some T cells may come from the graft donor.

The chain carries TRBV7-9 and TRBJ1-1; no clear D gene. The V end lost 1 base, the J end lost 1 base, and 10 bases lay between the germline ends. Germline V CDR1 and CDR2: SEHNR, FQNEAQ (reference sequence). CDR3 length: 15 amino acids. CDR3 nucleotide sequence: TGTGCCAGCAGCTTAGTAGGTCAGGAGAACACTGAAGCTTTCTTT. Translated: CASSLVGQENTEAFF.

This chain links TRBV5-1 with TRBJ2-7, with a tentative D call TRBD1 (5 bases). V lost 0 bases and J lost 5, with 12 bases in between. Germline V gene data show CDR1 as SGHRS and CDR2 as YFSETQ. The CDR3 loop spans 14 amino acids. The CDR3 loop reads CASSLVTAADEQYF. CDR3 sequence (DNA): TGCGCCAGCAGCTTGGTGACAGCTGCAGACGAGCAGTACTTC.

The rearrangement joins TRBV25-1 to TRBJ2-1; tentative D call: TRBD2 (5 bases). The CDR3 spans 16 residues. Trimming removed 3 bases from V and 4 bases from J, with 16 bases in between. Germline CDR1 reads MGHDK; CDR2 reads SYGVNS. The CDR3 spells CASSDRGGAAYNEQFF. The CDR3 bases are TGTGCCAGCAGTGACAGAGGCGGAGCGGCATACAATGAGCAGTTCTTC.

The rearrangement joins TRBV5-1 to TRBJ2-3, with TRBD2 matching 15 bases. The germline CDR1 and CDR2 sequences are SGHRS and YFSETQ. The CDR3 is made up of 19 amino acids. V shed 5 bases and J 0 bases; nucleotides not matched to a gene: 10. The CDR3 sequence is CASRRTGTSGRSSTDTQYF. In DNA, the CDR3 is TGCGCCAGCAGACGCACCGGGACTAGCGGGAGGTCAAGCACAGATACGCAGTATTTT.

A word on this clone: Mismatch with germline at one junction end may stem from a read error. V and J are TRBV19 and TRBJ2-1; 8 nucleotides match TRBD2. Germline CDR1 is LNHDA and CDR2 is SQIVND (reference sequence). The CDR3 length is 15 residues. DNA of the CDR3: TGTGCCAGTAGAATAGGGACTAGATCGGGCAATGAGCAGTTCTTC. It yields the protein CASRIGTRSGNEQFF.

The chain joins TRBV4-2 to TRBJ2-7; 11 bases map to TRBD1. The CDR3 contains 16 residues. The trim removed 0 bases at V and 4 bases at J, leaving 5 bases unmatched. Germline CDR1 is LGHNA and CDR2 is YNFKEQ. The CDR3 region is CASSQESGTGGYEQYF. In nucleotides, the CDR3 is TGTGCCAGCAGCCAAGAATCCGGGACAGGGGGATACGAGCAGTACTTC.

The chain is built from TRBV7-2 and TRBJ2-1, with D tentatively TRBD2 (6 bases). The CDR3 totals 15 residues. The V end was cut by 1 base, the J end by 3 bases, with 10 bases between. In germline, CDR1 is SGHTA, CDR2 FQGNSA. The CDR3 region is CASSLDGRLYNEQFF. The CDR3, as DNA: TGTGCCAGCAGCTTAGACGGGAGACTCTACAATGAGCAGTTCTTC.

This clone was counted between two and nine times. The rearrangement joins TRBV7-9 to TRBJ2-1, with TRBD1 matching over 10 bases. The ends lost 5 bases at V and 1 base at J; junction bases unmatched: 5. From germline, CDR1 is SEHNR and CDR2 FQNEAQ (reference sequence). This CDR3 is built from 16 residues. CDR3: CASSIGQGESYNEQFF. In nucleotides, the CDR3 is TGTGCCAGCAGCATCGGACAGGGGGAATCCTACAATGAGCAGTTCTTC.

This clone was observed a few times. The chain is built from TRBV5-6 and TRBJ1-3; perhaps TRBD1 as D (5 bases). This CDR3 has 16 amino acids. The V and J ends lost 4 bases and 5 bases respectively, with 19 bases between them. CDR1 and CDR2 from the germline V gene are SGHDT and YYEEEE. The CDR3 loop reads CASSPLGGESRNTIYF. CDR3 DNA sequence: TGTGCCAGCAGCCCGCTGGGGGGGGAGTCTAGAAACACCATATATTTT.

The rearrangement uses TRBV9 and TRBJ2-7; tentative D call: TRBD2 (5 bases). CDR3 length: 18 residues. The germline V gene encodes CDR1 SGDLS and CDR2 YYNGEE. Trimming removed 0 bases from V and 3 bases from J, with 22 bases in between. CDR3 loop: CASSVGPFGLAEIYEQYF. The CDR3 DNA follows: TGTGCCAGCAGCGTAGGCCCCTTTGGGCTAGCAGAAATCTACGAGCAGTACTTC.

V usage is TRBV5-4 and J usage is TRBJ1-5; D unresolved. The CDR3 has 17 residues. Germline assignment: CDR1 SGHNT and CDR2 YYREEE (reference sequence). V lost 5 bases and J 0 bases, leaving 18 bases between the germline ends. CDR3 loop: CASRRASTLNSNQPQHF. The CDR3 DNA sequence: TGTGCCAGCAGGCGGGCCTCAACCCTAAATAGCAATCAGCCCCAGCATTTT.

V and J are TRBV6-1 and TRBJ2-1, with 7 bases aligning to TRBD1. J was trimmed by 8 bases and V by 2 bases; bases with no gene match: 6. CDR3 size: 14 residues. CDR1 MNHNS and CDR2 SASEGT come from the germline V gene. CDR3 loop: CASSELDRADEQFF. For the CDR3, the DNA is TGTGCCAGCAGTGAATTAGACAGGGCTGATGAGCAGTTCTTC.

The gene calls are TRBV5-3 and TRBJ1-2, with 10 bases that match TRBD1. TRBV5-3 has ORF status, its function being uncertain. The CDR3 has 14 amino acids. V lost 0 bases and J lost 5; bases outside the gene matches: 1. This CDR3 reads CARSLGTGGYGYTF. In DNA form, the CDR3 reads TGTGCCAGAAGCTTGGGGACAGGGGGTTATGGCTACACCTTC.

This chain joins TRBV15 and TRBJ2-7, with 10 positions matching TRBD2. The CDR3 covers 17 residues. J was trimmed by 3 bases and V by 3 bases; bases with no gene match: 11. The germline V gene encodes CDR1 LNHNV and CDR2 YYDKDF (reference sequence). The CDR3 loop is CATSSHRSGRVYYEQYF. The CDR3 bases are TGTGCCACCAGCAGCCATAGGAGCGGGAGGGTCTACTACGAGCAGTACTTC.

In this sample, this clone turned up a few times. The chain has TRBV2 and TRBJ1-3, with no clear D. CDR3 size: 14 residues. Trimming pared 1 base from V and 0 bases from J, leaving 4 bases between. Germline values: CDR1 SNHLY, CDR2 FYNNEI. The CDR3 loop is CASSEGSSGNTIYF. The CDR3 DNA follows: TGTGCCAGCAGTGAAGGCAGCTCTGGAAACACCATATATTTT.

The CDR3, as DNA: TGTGCCATCAGTGGTATCGGGTGGGGCGGCTCGCGAACTATGAACACTGAAGCTTTCTTT. Protein: CAISGIGWGGSRTMNTEAFF. The J gene is TRBJ1-1, the V gene TRBV10-3; D might be TRBD1 (5 bases). The CDR3 length is 20 residues. Trimming pared 4 bases from V and 0 bases from J, leaving 27 bases between. Looked up from germline, CDR1 is ENHRY and CDR2 is SYGVKD.

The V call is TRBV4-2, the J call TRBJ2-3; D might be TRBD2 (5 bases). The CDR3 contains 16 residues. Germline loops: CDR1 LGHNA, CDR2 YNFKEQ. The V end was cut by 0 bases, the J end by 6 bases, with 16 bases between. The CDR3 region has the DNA TGTGCCAGCAGCCAAGAACCCGGACTGAGCATGGATACGCAGTATTTT. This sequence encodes CASSQEPGLSMDTQYF.

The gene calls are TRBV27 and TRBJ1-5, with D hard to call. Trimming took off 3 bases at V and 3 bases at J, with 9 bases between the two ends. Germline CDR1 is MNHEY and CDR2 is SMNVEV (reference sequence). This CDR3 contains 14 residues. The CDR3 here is CASSFLGLNQPQHF. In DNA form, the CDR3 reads TGTGCCAGCAGTTTTTTAGGGCTCAATCAGCCCCAGCATTTT.

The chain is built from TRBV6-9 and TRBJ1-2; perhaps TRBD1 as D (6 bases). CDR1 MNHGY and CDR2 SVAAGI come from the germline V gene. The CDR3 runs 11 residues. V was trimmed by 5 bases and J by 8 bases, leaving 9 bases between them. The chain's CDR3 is CASSRGKGYTF. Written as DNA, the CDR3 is TGTGCCAGCAGTAGGGGGAAGGGCTACACCTTC.

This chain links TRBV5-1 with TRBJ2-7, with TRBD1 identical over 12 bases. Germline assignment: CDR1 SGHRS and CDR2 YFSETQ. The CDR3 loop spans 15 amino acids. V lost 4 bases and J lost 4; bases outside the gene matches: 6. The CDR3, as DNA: TGCGCCAGCAGCCCACTGGGACAGGGGGCTTACGAGCAGTACTTC. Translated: CASSPLGQGAYEQYF.

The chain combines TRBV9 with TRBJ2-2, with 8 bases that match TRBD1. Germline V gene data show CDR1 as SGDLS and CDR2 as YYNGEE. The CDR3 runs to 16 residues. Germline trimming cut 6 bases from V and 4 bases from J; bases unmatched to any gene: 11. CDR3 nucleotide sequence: TGTGCCAGCAACGCAGGACCCACAGGGGGCACCGGGGAGCTGTTTTTT. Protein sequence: CASNAGPTGGTGELFF.

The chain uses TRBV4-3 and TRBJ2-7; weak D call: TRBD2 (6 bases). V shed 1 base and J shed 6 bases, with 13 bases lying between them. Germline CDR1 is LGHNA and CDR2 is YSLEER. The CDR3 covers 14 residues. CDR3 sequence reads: CASSQGQGLGEQYF. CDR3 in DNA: TGCGCCAGCAGCCAAGGTCAGGGACTGGGCGAGCAGTACTTC.

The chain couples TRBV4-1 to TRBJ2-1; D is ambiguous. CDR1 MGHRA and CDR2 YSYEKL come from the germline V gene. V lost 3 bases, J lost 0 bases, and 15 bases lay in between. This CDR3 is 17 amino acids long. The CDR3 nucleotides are TGCGCCAGCAGCCACGCCACCCTAGGGATCTCCTACAATGAGCAGTTCTTC. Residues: CASSHATLGISYNEQFF.

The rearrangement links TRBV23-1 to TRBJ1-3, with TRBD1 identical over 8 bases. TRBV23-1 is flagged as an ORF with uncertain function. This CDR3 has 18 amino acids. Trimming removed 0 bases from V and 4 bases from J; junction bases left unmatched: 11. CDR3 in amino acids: CASSQSRGTGGPGNTIYF. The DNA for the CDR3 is TGCGCCAGCAGTCAATCGAGAGGAACAGGGGGACCCGGAAACACCATATATTTT.

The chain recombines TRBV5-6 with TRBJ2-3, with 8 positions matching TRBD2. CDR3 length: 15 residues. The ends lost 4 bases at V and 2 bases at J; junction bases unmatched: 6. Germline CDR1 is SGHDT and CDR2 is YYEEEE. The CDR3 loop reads CASSAGTRVTDTQYF. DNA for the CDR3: TGTGCCAGCAGCGCCGGGACTAGGGTCACAGATACGCAGTATTTT.

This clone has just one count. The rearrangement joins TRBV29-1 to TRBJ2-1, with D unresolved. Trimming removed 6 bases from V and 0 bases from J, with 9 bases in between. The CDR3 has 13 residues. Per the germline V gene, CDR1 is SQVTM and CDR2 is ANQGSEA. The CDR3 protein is CSVFFSSYNEQFF. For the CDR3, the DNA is TGCAGCGTCTTCTTTAGCTCCTACAATGAGCAGTTCTTC.

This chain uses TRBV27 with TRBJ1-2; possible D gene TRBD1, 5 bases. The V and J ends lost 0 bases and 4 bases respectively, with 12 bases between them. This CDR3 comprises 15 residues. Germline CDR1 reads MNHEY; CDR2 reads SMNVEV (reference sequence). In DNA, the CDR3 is TGTGCCAGCAGTTTATCGGTTGGGGACGCCTATGGCTACACCTTC. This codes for CASSLSVGDAYGYTF.

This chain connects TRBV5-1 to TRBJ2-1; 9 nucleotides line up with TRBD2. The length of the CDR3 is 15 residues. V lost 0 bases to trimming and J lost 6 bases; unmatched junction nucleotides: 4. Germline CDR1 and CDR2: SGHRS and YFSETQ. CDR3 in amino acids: CASSLAPGLANEQFF. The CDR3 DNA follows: TGCGCCAGCAGCTTGGCGCCGGGACTAGCCAATGAGCAGTTCTTC.

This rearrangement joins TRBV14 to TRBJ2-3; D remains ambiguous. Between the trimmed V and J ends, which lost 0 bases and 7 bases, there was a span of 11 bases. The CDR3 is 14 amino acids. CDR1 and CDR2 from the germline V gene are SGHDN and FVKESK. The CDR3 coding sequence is TGTGCCAGCAGCCAAGAAGCTTATTCTTATACGCAGTATTTT. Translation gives CASSQEAYSYTQYF.

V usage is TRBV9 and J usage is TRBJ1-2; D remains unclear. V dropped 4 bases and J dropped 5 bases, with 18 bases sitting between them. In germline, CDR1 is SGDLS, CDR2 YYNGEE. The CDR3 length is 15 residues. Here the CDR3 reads CASSPGPILGYGYTF. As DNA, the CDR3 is TGTGCCAGCAGCCCGGGCCCCATCCTGGGGTATGGCTACACCTTC.

The CDR3 protein is CASRRPRRRVNYGYTF. The DNA for the CDR3 is TGTGCCAGCAGGAGACCCCGGAGACGGGTCAACTATGGCTACACCTTC. The chain uses TRBV27 and TRBJ1-2; D uncertain. The V and J ends lost 6 bases and 2 bases respectively, with 19 bases between them. Germline values: CDR1 MNHEY, CDR2 SMNVEV (reference sequence). This CDR3 spans 16 amino acids.